Sequencing of this T cell receptor (beta chain) was carried out in a study of cytomegalovirus exposure and HLA in healthy donors. Details on this clone: This sample includes further DNA sequences coding for the same CDR3.

Vbeta (60) and Jbeta (13) primers were used in the PCR. Here immunoSEQ multiplex PCR was the method, and the copy in TCRdb shows in-frame clones only, minus some. The table lists some 80,000 clones, about 80% of them singletons. Germline values: CDR1 SGHRS, CDR2 YFSETQ. V lost 0 bases and J 3 bases, leaving 13 bases between the germline ends. The CDR3 length is 16 residues. Sequencing was done on a sample of PBMCs. The chain recombines TRBV5-1 with TRBJ2-1; D might be TRBD2 (6 bases). The TCR was taken from a man aged 50-59 years in good health and CMV-seronegative. CDR3 loop: CASSLGGGVSYNEQFF. The CDR3 bases are TGCGCCAGCAGCTTGGGGGGCGGGGTTAGCTACAATGAGCAGTTCTTC.